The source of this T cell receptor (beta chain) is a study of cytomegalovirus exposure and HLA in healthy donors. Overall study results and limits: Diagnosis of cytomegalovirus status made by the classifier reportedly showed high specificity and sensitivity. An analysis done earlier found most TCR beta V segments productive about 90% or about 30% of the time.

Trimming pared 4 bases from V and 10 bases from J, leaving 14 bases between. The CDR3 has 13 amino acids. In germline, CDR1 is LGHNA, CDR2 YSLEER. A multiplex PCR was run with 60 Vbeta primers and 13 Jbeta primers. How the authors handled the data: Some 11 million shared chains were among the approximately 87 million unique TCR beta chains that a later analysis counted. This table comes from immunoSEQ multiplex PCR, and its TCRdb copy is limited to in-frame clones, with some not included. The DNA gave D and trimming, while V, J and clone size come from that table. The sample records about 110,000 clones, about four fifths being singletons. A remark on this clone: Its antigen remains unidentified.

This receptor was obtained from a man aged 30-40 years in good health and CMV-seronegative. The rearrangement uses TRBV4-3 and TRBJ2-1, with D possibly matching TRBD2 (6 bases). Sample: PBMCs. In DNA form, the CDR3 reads TGCGCCAGCAGCCCGAGTCGGGGGTTCGAGCAGTTCTTC. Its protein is CASSPSRGFEQFF.